This TCR beta chain was documented in a study of PD-1 blockade in classical Hodgkin lymphoma. Study-wide results and caveats: At baseline, newly diagnosed patients reportedly showed less TCR diversity than healthy donors. Unlike CD8+ TCR diversity, which did not rise significantly by C4D1, CD4+ TCR diversity did.

Relapse was seen in all patients after autologous stem cell transplantation, and brentuximab vedotin exposure was variable. Patients' outcomes at their best amounted to complete response, partial response or progressive disease. Details on this clone: The antigen is unknown.

Method: immunoSEQ multiplex PCR; TCRdb's copy keeps in-frame clones and lacks some. Here the sample spans tens of thousands of clones, more than 85% being singletons. From germline, CDR1 is WSHSY and CDR2 SAAADI. This CDR3 spans 14 amino acids. Trimming cost V 4 bases and J 5 bases, with 12 bases left between them. The sequenced sample was peripheral blood mononuclear cells (PBMCs), obtained at baseline. The TCR comes from a human donor with classical Hodgkin lymphoma. This chain uses TRBV10-2 with TRBJ1-5; D possibly corresponds to TRBD1 (5 bases). CDR3 loop: CASSGGALDQPQHF. The CDR3, as DNA: TGCGCCAGCAGTGGCGGGGCTTTGGATCAGCCCCAGCATTTT.